This T cell receptor beta chain was recovered during a study of T-cell reconstitution after alpha-beta-depleted transplantation in children. A library of TCRbeta sequences, prepared with unique molecular identifiers, was generated. TCRdb re-derived calls from the PCR reads in MiXCR, one entry per CDR3 protein. The data show some 400,000 distinct CDR3 sequences, roughly 21% seen once. The TCR originated in a human donor who donated a stem cell graft to a child with acute myeloid leukemia. The sample here was PBMCs from the stem cell graft donor, taken from the stem cell graft.

Here the CDR3 reads CSARDPGGAYEQYF. CDR3 coding DNA: TGCAGTGCTAGAGACCCGGGGGGGGCCTACGAGCAGTACTTC. The V call is TRBV20-1, the J call TRBJ2-7, with 8 bases that match TRBD2. Germline CDR1 DFQATT, CDR2 SNEGSKA (reference sequence). The CDR3 sequence is 14 residues long. J was trimmed by 2 bases and V by 0 bases; bases with no gene match: 3.